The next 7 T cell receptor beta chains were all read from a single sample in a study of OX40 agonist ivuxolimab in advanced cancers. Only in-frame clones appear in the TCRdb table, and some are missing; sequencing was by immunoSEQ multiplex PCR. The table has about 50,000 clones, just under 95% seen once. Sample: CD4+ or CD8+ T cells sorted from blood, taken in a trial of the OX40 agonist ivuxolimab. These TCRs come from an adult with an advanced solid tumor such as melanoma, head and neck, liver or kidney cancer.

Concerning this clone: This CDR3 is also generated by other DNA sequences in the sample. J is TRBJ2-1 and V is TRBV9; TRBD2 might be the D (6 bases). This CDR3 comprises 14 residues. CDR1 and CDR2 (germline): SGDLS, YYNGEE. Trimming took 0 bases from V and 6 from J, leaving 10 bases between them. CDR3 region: CASSVGGVGNEQFF. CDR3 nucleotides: TGTGCCAGCAGCGTAGGGGGGGTAGGCAATGAGCAGTTCTTC.

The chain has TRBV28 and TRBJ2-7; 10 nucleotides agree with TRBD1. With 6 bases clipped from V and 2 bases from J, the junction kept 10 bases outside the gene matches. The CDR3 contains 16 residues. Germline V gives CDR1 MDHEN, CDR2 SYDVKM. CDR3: CASSSLDRGEAYEQYF. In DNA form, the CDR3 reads TGTGCCAGCAGCTCTCTGGACAGGGGGGAAGCCTACGAGCAGTACTTC.

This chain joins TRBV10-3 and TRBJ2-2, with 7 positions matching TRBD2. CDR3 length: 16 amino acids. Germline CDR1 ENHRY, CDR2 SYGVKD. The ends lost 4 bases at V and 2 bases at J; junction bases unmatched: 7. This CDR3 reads CAISGKAGVNTGELFF. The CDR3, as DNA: TGTGCCATCAGTGGGAAGGCGGGGGTCAACACCGGGGAGCTGTTTTTT.

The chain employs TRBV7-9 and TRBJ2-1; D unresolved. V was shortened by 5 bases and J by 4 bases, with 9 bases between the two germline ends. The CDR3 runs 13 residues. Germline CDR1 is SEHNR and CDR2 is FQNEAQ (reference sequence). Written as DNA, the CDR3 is TGTGCCAGCAGCGGCCCTATATACAATGAGCAGTTCTTC. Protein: CASSGPIYNEQFF. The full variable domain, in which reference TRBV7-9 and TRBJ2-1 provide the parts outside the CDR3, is DTGVSQNPRHKITKRGQNVTFRCDPISEHNRLYWYRQTLGQGPEFLTYFQNEAQLEKSRLLSDRFSAERPKGSFSTLEIQRTEQGDSAMYLCASSGPIYNEQFFGPGTRLTVL.

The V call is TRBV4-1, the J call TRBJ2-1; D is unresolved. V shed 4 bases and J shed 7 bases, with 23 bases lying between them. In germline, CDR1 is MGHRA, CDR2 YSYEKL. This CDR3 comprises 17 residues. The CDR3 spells CASSPRFAPGLGNEQFF. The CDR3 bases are TGCGCCAGCAGCCCCCGTTTTGCGCCCGGATTGGGGAATGAGCAGTTCTTC.

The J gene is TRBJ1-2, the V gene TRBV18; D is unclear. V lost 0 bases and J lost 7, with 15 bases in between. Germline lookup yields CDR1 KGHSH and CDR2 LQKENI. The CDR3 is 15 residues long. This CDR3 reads CASSPPGRQLFGYTF. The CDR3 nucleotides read TGTGCCAGCTCACCACCAGGTCGACAACTCTTTGGCTACACCTTC. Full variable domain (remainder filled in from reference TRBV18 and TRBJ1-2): NAGVMQNPRHLVRRRGQEARLRCSPMKGHSHVYWYRQLPEEGLKFMVYLQKENIIDESGMPKERFSAEFPKEGPSILRIQQVVRGDSAAYFCASSPPGRQLFGYTFGSGTRLTVV.

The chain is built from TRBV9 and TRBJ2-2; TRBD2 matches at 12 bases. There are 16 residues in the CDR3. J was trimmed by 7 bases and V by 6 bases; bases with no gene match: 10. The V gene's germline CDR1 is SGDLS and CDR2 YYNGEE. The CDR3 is CASTTRLAGADGELFF. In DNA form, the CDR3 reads TGTGCCAGCACCACGAGACTAGCGGGAGCCGACGGGGAGCTGTTTTTT.